Shown below are 16 T cell receptor beta chains from a single sample sequenced in a study of shared clonotypes between healthy human individuals. TCRdb's copy holds only in-frame clones and misses some; the assay was immunoSEQ multiplex PCR. This sample has more than 2,000,000 clones, with more than 80% found just once. Specimen: naive CD4+ T cells from PBMCs. Documented subset: CD45RA+ positively selected. The receptors were sampled from a young man in good health. Some clones in this sample may be carry-over from other donors' samples.

The rearrangement uses TRBV9 and TRBJ2-1, with 10 bases aligning to TRBD2. Germline V gene data show CDR1 as SGDLS and CDR2 as YYNGEE. J gave up 9 bases and V 0 bases, and 12 bases lay outside the gene matches. This CDR3 is built from 17 residues. CDR3 residues: CASSVGTSGRQGGEQFF. The CDR3 DNA is TGTGCCAGCAGCGTAGGGACTAGCGGCCGCCAAGGGGGTGAGCAGTTCTTC.

Details on this clone: The same CDR3 arises from other DNA sequences in this sample as well. The chain uses TRBV7-9 and TRBJ1-1, with a weak D call TRBD1 (5 bases). This CDR3 is built from 13 residues. The germline CDR1 and CDR2 sequences are SEHNR and FQNEAQ (reference sequence). Trimming removed 2 bases at V and 3 bases at J, with 7 bases between. The CDR3, as DNA: TGTGCCAGCAGCTTAAGAGGGGACACTGAAGCTTTCTTT. It codes for CASSLRGDTEAFF.

In its sample, this clone was seen once. This sequence joins TRBV5-1 and TRBJ1-1, with TRBD1 identical over 11 bases. Germline CDR1 reads SGHRS; CDR2 reads YFSETQ. J lost 10 bases, V lost 3 bases, and 8 bases had no gene match. CDR3 length: 14 residues. The CDR3 spells CASSWGQGVDRAFF. CDR3 nucleotides: TGCGCCAGCAGCTGGGGACAGGGGGTAGATCGAGCTTTCTTT.

The chain has TRBV27 and TRBJ1-3; no definite D call. The germline gives CDR1 MNHEY, CDR2 SMNVEV (reference sequence). Trimming stripped 6 bases from V and 4 bases from J, with 16 bases between. The CDR3 contains 15 residues. In DNA form, the CDR3 reads TGTGCCAGCAGCTTAAGTTTCCGTGAGGGAAACACCATATATTTT. It specifies CASSLSFREGNTIYF.

The V and J genes are TRBV18 and TRBJ2-7; D gene uncertain. Trimming took 3 bases from V and 2 from J, leaving 11 bases between them. The CDR3 loop spans 14 amino acids. Germline-derived CDR1 and CDR2 are KGHSH and LQKENI. CDR3 protein: CASSPLSEPYEQYF. CDR3 DNA: TGTGCCAGCTCACCCCTCTCTGAGCCCTACGAGCAGTACTTC.

The chain is built from TRBV27 and TRBJ1-1; D is unclear. Trimming shortened V by 4 bases and J by 0 bases, and 6 bases separated the two germline ends. This CDR3 comprises 13 residues. CDR1 MNHEY and CDR2 SMNVEV come from the germline V gene (reference sequence). CDR3 sequence (DNA): TGTGCCAGCAGTTGGACGGTGAACACTGAAGCTTTCTTT. It translates to CASSWTVNTEAFF.

Regarding this clone: Other DNA sequences in the same sample also yield this CDR3. CDR3 amino acids: CASSFSGDSTDTQYF. CDR3 coding DNA: TGCGCCAGCAGCTTTTCTGGGGATAGCACAGATACGCAGTATTTT. This sequence joins TRBV5-1 and TRBJ2-3; no reliable D call. This CDR3 spans 15 amino acids. Trimming left V 2 bases short and J 0 bases short, with 10 bases between. The germline V gene has CDR1 SGHRS and CDR2 YFSETQ.

Of note for this clone: Distinct nucleotide sequences in the sample also encode this CDR3. This chain connects TRBV7-2 to TRBJ1-5, with D possibly being TRBD1 (5 bases). Between the trimmed V and J ends, which lost 3 bases and 4 bases, there was a span of 10 bases. The CDR3 is 14 amino acids. Looked up from germline, CDR1 is SGHTA and CDR2 is FQGNSA. Here the CDR3 DNA reads TGTGCCAGCAGCTTCGGGACGGATAATCAGCCCCAGCATTTT. Encoded protein: CASSFGTDNQPQHF.

The chain combines TRBV11-1 with TRBJ1-1; a possible D gene is TRBD1 (6 bases). V lost 1 base to trimming and J lost 5 bases, with 8 bases between them. From germline, CDR1 is SGHAT and CDR2 FQDESV (reference sequence). CDR3 size: 13 residues. CDR3 sequence: CASSLEGGTEAFF. As DNA, the CDR3 is TGTGCCAGCAGCTTAGAGGGGGGAACTGAAGCTTTCTTT.

The V gene is TRBV6-6, the J gene TRBJ2-2, with D perhaps assigned TRBD1 or TRBD2 (5 bases each). Germline V gene data show CDR1 as MNHNY and CDR2 as SVGAGI (reference sequence). The CDR3 runs to 15 residues. V shed 2 bases and J shed 6 bases, with 13 bases lying between them. This CDR3 reads CASSYGRLGAGELFF. CDR3 sequence (DNA): TGTGCCAGCAGTTACGGGCGGTTGGGGGCCGGGGAGCTGTTTTTT.

The J gene is TRBJ1-4, the V gene TRBV11-2; weak D call: TRBD1 (5 bases). The CDR3 is 15 residues long. V gave up 5 bases and J gave up 8 bases, with 18 bases separating them. CDR1 and CDR2 from the germline V gene are SGHAT and FQNNGV. CDR3 protein: CASSRVARVGEKLFF. The CDR3 DNA sequence: TGTGCCAGCAGCCGGGTAGCCAGGGTGGGCGAAAAACTGTTTTTT.

This clone was counted once. V usage is TRBV9 and J usage is TRBJ2-3, with a possible D match to TRBD1 (6 bases). Trimming removed 3 bases from V and 2 bases from J, with 13 bases in between. The CDR3 extends over 15 amino acids. Per the germline V gene, CDR1 is SGDLS and CDR2 is YYNGEE. CDR3 residues: CASSGGPVYTDTQYF. CDR3 sequence (DNA): TGTGCCAGCAGCGGGGGGCCGGTATACACAGATACGCAGTATTTT.

The chain employs TRBV2 and TRBJ2-2; possibly TRBD1 or TRBD2 for D (5 bases each). Germline V gives CDR1 SNHLY, CDR2 FYNNEI. With 3 bases removed from V and 4 bases from J, the gap between germline ends came to 12 bases. The CDR3 covers 15 residues. CDR3 in DNA: TGTGCCAGCAGTGAGCGCAGGGCGGGCACCGGGGAGCTGTTTTTT. Residues: CASSERRAGTGELFF.

The V and J genes are TRBV19 and TRBJ1-2; a possible D gene is TRBD1 (6 bases). The CDR3 contains 15 residues. Germline lookup yields CDR1 LNHDA and CDR2 SQIVND (reference sequence). V was shortened by 1 base and J by 4 bases, with 13 bases between the two germline ends. CDR3 loop: CASSIGGGPGYGYTF. CDR3 sequence (DNA): TGTGCCAGTAGTATAGGAGGGGGACCCGGCTATGGCTACACCTTC. Based on the CDR3 plus reference TRBV19 and TRBJ1-2, the full variable domain is DGGITQSPKYLFRKEGQNVTLSCEQNLNHDAMYWYRQDPGQGLRLIYYSQIVNDFQKGDIAEGYSVSREKKESFPLTVTSAQKNPTAFYLCASSIGGGPGYGYTFGSGTRLTVV.

This rearrangement joins TRBV7-2 to TRBJ2-7; D not resolved. Trimming removed 5 bases at V and 2 bases at J, with 16 bases between. Germline V gene lookup returns CDR1 SGHTA and CDR2 FQGNSA. The CDR3 is 15 amino acids. CDR3 in DNA: TGTGCCAGCAGCCCAAACGGCGGAGCAACCTACGAGCAGTACTTC. The encoded protein is CASSPNGGATYEQYF.

This chain links TRBV2 with TRBJ2-3; D remains ambiguous. With 3 bases removed from V and 3 bases from J, the gap between germline ends came to 4 bases. Looked up from germline, CDR1 is SNHLY and CDR2 is FYNNEI. This CDR3 is built from 12 residues. The CDR3 sequence: CASSDETDTQYF. CDR3 nucleotides: TGTGCCAGCAGTGACGAGACAGATACGCAGTATTTT.